A selection of T cell receptor beta chains follows, all from one sample in a study of T cell responses to AZD1222 COVID-19 vaccine. Generated by immunoSEQ multiplex PCR, the TCRdb table keeps only in-frame clones and is missing some. The sample shows 200,000 or so clones, 90% to 95% of them seen only once. Here the sequenced sample was peripheral blood, taken on day 0 of AZD1222 vaccination. The receptors stem from an adult in good health. Both conserved end residues are part of each CDR3. A D gene is named only where the DNA matches it firmly. Clone size is not always given. Where it is, it says once, few, many or a class for expanded clones.

TRBJ2-1 | NA | TRBV19 | NA | TGTGCCAGTAGTTGGGCGTCTAGCCCATACAATGAGCAGTTCTTC | CASSWASSPYNEQFF
TRBJ2-3 | few | TRBV10-1 | TRBD2 | TGCGCCAGCAGTGAGGTAGCGGGAGGGTCTAGCACAGATACGCAGTATTTT | CASSEVAGGSSTDTQYF
TRBJ1-4 | NA | TRBV29-1 | NA | TGCAGCGTGGCCCAGGGAGTTCCGAACGAAAAACTGTTTTTT | CSVAQGVPNEKLFF
TRBJ2-1 | NA | TRBV7-9 | NA | TGTGCCATCCGGGAAATGGCCAATGAGCAGTTCTTC | CAIREMANEQFF
TRBJ2-7 | NA | TRBV28 | TRBD1 | TGTGCCAGCACCCCGGGACAGGGTGGCCACGAGCAGTACTTC | CASTPGQGGHEQYF
TRBJ1-1 | NA | TRBV28 | NA | TGTGCCAGCAGTTCCTCAAGGACATCGAACACTGAAGCTTTCTTT | CASSSSRTSNTEAFF
TRBJ1-3 | NA | TRBV7-2 | NA | TGTGCCAGCGGAACAGGGAATGGCGGAAACACCATATATTTT | CASGTGNGGNTIYF
TRBJ2-3 | NA | TRBV30 | TRBD2 | TGTGCCTGGGGGGGGGTCGCAGATACGCAGTATTTT | CAWGGVADTQYF
TRBJ2-1 | NA | TRBV29-1 | TRBD2 | TGCAGCGTTACCTCTTACCCGGGACTAGCGGGATCCACCCGGTACAATGAGCAGTTCTTC | CSVTSYPGLAGSTRYNEQFF
TRBJ1-3 | NA | TRBV18 | TRBD1 | TGTGCCAGCTCACCAGCGGACAGGGGGCGAAACACCATATATTTT | CASSPADRGRNTIYF
TRBJ1-2 | NA | TRBV28 | NA | TGTGCCAGCAGTTTCTTAGGGCTCAGAGACTATGGCTACACCTTC | CASSFLGLRDYGYTF
TRBJ1-5 | once | TRBV5-6 | NA | TGTGCCAGCAGCTTGGGCGGTGTAAGCAGTCAGCCCCAGCATTTT | CASSLGGVSSQPQHF
TRBJ1-3 | NA | TRBV7-2 | NA | TGTGCCAGCAGCTCCAGAGGGAGCTCTGGAAACACCATATATTTT | CASSSRGSSGNTIYF
TRBJ2-7 | NA | TRBV23-1 | TRBD1 | TGCGCCACGGGACAGGGGCGCTCCTTTTCCTACGAGCAGTACTTC | CATGQGRSFSYEQYF
TRBJ2-7 | NA | TRBV19 | TRBD2 | TGTGCCAGTAGTATGTCGGGAGGTATCCGCGAGCAGTACTTC | CASSMSGGIREQYF
TRBJ1-1 | once | TRBV18 | NA | TGTGCCAGCTCACCACCTTCGAGGACAGCCGAGTCTGAAGCTTTCTTT | CASSPPSRTAESEAFF
TRBJ2-7 | NA | TRBV5-6 | NA | TGTGCCAGCAGCCGGTCCTACGAGCAGTACTTC | CASSRSYEQYF
TRBJ1-1 | NA | TRBV29-1 | NA | TGCAGCGTTGTTTCGGGACAAAGTACCCCAATTGGCACTGAAGCTTTCTTT | CSVVSGQSTPIGTEAFF
TRBJ1-6 | NA | TRBV28 | NA | TGTGCCAGCAGTGCGGAGGGCAGTGATAGCTCCTATAATTCACCCCTCCACTTT | CASSAEGSDSSYNSPLHF
TRBJ1-2 | NA | TRBV6-5 | NA | TGTGCCAGCAGTATTCCGGGACGGAATTTCTATGGCTACACCTTC | CASSIPGRNFYGYTF
TRBJ2-6 | NA | TRBV3-1/TRBV3-2 | NA | TGTGCCAGCAGCGAGGCCAGGGCTGGGGCCAACGTCCTGACTTTC | CASSEARAGANVLTF
TRBJ2-3 | NA | TRBV15 | NA | TGTGCCACCAGCACTCCCTCGGCCGACGTAAGCACAGATACGCAGTATTTT | CATSTPSADVSTDTQYF
TRBJ1-5 | once | TRBV25-1 | TRBD1 | TGTGCCAGCAGTGAATCGACAGGGTTTGGTCAGCCCCAGCATTTT | CASSESTGFGQPQHF
TRBJ1-1 | NA | TRBV6-2/TRBV6-3 | TRBD1 | TGTGCCAGCAGCTTCGGGACAGGGGGTACTGAAGCTTTCTTT | CASSFGTGGTEAFF
TRBJ1-2 | NA | TRBV6-5 | NA | TGTGCCAGCAGTCCCGCGACAGGCTTACGTGGCTACACCTTC | CASSPATGLRGYTF
TRBJ2-7 | few | TRBV2 | NA | TGTGCCAGCAGTGGAGCGGCCTACGAGCAGTACTTC | CASSGAAYEQYF
TRBJ1-5 | NA | TRBV4-1 | NA | TGCGCCAGCAGCCAAGTCGGACAGACCAATCAGCCCCAGCATTTT | CASSQVGQTNQPQHF